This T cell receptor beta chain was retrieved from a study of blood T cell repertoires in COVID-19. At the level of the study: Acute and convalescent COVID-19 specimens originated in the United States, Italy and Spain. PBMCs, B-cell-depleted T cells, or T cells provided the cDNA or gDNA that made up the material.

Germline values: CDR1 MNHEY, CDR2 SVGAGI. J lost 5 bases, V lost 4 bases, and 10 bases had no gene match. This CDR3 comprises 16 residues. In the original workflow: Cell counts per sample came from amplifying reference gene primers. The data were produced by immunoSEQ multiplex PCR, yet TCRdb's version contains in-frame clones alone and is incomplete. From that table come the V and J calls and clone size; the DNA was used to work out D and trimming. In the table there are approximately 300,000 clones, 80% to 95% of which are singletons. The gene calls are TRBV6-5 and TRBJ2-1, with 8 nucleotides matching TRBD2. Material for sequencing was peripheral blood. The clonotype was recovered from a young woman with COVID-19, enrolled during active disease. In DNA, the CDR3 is TGTGCCAGCAGTTTTCGGTCCCGGCGGGAGGACAATGAGCAGTTCTTC. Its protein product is CASSFRSRREDNEQFF.